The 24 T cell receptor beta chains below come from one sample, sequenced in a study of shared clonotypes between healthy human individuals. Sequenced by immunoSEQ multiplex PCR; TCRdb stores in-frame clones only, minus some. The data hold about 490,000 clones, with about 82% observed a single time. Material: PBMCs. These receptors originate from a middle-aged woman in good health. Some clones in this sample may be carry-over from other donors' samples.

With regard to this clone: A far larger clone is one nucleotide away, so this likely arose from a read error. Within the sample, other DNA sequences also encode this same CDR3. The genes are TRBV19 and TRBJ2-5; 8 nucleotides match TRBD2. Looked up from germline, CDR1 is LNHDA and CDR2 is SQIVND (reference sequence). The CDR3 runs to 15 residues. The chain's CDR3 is CASSMPAGAKETQYF. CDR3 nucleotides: TGTGCCAGTAGTATGCCAGCGGGGGCGAAAGAAACCCAGTACTTC. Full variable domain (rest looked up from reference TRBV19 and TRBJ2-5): DGGITQSPKYLFRKEGQNVTLSCEQNLNHDAMYWYRQDPGQGLRLIYYSQIVNDFQKGDIAEGYSVSREKKESFPLTVTSAQKNPTAFYLCASSMPAGAKETQYFGPGTRLLVL.

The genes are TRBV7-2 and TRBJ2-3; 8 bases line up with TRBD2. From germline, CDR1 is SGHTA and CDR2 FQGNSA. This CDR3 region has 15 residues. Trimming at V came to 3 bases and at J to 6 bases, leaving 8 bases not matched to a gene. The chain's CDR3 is CASSFTAGVRDTQYF. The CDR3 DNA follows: TGTGCCAGCAGCTTCACAGCGGGAGTTAGGGATACGCAGTATTTT.

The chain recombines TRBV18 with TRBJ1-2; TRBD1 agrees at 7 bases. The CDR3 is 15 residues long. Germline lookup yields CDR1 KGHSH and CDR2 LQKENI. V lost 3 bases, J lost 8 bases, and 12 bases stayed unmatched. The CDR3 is CASSPQSTGTAGYTF. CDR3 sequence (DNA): TGTGCCAGCTCACCGCAATCGACCGGGACAGCAGGCTACACCTTC.

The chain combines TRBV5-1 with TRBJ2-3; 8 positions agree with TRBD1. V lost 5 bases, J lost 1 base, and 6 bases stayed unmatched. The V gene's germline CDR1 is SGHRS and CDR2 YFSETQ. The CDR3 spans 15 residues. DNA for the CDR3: TGCGCCAGCAGTCCGCAGGGGGCTGGCACAGATACGCAGTATTTT. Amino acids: CASSPQGAGTDTQYF. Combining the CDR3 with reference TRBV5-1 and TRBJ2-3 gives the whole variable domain KAGVTQTPRYLIKTRGQQVTLSCSPISGHRSVSWYQQTPGQGLQFLFEYFSETQRNKGNFPGRFSGRQFSNSRSEMNVSTLELGDSALYLCASSPQGAGTDTQYFGPGTRLTVL.

Written as DNA, the CDR3 is TGTGCCAGCAGCACTCGACAGGGGAGGGTTTACAATGAGCAGTTCTTC. Protein product: CASSTRQGRVYNEQFF. This chain links TRBV7-3 with TRBJ2-1, with a tentative D call TRBD1 (8 bases). CDR1 SGHTA and CDR2 FQGTGA come from the germline V gene. The CDR3 has 16 residues. Trimming pared 5 bases from V and 4 bases from J, leaving 18 bases between.

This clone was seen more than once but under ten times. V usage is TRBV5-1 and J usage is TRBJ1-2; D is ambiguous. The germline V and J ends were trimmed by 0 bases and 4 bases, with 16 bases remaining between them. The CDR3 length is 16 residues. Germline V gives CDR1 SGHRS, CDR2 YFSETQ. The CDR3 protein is CASSLALAGALYGYTF. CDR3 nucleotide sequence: TGCGCCAGCAGCTTGGCCTTGGCAGGTGCACTCTATGGCTACACCTTC.

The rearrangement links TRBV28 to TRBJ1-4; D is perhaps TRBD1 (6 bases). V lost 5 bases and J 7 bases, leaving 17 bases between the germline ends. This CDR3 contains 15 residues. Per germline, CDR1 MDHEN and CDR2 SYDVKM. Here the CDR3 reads CASSPPGGLIEKLFF. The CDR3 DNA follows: TGTGCCAGCAGTCCTCCCGGGGGGCTCATTGAAAAACTGTTTTTT.

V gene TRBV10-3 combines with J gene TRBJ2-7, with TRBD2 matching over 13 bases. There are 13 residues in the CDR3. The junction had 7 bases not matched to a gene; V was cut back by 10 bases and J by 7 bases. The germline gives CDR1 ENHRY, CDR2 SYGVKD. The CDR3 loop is CATGLAGAQEQYF. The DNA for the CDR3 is TGTGCCACCGGACTAGCGGGAGCACAGGAGCAGTACTTC.

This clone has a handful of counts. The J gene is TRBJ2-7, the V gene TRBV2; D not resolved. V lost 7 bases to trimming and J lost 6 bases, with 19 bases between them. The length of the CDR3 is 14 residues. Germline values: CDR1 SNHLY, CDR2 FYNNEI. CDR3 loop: CASIGRLRSGEQYF. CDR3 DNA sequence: TGTGCCAGCATCGGCCGTTTACGCTCAGGCGAGCAGTACTTC.

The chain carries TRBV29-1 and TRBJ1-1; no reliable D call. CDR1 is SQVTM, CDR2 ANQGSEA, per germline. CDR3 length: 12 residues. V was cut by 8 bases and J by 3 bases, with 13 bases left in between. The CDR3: CSTGGIDTEAFF. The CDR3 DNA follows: TGCAGCACCGGTGGGATCGACACTGAAGCTTTCTTT.

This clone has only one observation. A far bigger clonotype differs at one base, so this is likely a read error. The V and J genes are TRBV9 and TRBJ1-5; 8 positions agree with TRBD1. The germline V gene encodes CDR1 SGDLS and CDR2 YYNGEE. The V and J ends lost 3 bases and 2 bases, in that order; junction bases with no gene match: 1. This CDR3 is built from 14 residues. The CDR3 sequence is CASSAGQGNQPQHF. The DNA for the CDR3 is TGTGCCAGCAGCGCGGGACAGGGCAATCAGCCCCAGCATTTT.

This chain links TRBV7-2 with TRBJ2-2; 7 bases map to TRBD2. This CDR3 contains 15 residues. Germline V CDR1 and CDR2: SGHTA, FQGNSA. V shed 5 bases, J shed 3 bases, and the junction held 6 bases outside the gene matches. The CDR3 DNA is TGTGCCAGCAGCCAAGGGCGGGAGTACACCGGGGAGCTGTTTTTT. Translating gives CASSQGREYTGELFF.

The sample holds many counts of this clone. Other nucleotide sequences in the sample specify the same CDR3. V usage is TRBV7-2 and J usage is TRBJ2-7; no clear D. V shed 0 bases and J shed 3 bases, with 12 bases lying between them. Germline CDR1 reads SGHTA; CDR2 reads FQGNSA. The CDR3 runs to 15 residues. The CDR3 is CASSLAGLADYEQYF. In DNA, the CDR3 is TGTGCCAGCAGCTTAGCGGGGTTGGCTGACTACGAGCAGTACTTC.

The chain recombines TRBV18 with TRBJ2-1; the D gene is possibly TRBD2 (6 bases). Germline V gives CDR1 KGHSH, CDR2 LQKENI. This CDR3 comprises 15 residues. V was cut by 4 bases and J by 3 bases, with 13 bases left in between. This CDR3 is CASSRLREGYNEQFF. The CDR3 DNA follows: TGTGCCAGCTCACGGTTGCGGGAAGGCTACAATGAGCAGTTCTTC.

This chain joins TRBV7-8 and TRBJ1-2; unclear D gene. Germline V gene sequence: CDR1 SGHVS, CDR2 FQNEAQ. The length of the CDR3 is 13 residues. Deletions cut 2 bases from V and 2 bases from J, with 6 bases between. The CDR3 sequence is CASSLPSNYGYTF. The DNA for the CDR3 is TGTGCCAGCAGCTTACCCAGCAACTATGGCTACACCTTC.

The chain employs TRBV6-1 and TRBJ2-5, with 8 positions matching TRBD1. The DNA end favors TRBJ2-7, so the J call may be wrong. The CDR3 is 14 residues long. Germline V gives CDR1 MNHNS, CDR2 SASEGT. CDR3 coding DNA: TGTGCCAGCATCCCTGACACAGGGGGGTACGAGCAGTACTTC. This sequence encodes CASIPDTGGYEQYF.

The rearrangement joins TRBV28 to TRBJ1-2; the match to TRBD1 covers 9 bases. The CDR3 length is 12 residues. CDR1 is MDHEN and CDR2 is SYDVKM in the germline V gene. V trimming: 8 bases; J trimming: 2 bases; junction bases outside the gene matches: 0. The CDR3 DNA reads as TGTGCCAGCGGGACAGGGAACTATGGCTACACCTTC. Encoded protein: CASGTGNYGYTF.

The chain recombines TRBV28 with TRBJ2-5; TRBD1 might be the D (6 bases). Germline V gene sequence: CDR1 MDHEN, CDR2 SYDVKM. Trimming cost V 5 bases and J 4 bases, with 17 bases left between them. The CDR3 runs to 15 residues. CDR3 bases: TGTGCCAGCAGTCCCCAGGGGCAGGGGACAGAGACCCAGTACTTC. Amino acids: CASSPQGQGTETQYF.

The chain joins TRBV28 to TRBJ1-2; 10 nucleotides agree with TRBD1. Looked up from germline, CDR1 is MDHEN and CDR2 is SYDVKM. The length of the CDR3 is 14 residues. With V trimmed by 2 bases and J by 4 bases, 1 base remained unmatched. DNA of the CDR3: TGTGCCAGCAGTTTAGGGACAGGGGTCTATGGCTACACCTTC. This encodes CASSLGTGVYGYTF.

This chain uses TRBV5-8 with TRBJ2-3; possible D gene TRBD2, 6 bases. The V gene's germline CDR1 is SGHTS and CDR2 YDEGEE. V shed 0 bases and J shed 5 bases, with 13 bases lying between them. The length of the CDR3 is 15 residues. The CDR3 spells CASSLVGGMEDTQYF. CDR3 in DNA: TGTGCCAGCAGCTTGGTGGGGGGAATGGAAGATACGCAGTATTTT.

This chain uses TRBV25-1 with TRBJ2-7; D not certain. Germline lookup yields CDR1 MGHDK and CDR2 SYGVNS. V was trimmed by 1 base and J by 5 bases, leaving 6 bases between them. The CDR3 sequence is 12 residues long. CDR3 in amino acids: CASSESRNEQYF. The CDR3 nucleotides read TGTGCCAGCAGTGAATCTAGGAACGAGCAGTACTTC.

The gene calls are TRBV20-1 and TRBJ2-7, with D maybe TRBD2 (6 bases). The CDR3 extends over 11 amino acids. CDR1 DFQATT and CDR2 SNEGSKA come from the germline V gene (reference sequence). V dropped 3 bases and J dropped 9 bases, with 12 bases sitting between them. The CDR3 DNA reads TGCAGTGCTAGGGACTACCTAGCGCAGTACTTC. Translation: CSARDYLAQYF.

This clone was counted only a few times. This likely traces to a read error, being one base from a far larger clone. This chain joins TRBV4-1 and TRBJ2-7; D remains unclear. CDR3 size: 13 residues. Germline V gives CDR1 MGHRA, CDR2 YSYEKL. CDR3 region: CASGQVGGYEQYF. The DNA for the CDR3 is TGCGCCAGCGGCCAAGTAGGTGGCTACGAGCAGTACTTC.

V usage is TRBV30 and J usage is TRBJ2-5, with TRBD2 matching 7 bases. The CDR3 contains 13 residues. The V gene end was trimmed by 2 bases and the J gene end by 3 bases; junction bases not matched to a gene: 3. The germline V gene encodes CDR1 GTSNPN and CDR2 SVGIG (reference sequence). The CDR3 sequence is CAWSRTREETQYF. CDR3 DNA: TGTGCCTGGAGTCGGACTAGGGAAGAGACCCAGTACTTC.